This entry describes one TCR beta chain. Its antigen is currently not known. The record has no base qualities; no much larger clone is one base away. Libraries were built with the immunoSEQ multiplex PCR assay. A mixture of 60 forward primers for TCR Vbeta segments and 13 reverse primers for TCR Jbeta segments was used in the multiplex PCR. The CDR3 region of rearranged TCR beta genes was amplified from genomic DNA by a multiplex PCR assay. The amplified TCR beta libraries were sequenced on the Illumina HiSeq System as 87-base-pair reads. Per the original workflow: A later analysis counted some 80 million unique TCR beta chains across the 550 to 800 repertoires, and around 9.9 million of these chains were shared by at least two donors. Raw reads were error-corrected and collapsed into unique sequences with a nearest-neighbor algorithm that merged closely related sequences to remove PCR and sequencing errors. To assign V, D and J gene segments, CDR3 sequences were aligned to IMGT reference sequences. For a sequence to be retained, a match of at least six nucleotides was required to both a V gene segment and a J gene segment. A rearrangement was called productive if the CDR3 had no stop codons and remained in frame with V and J, and every other rearrangement was called non-productive. Following IMGT convention, CDR3 was defined as the stretch from the second conserved V-encoded cysteine up to the conserved J-encoded phenylalanine. The earlier analysis of some 600 of the donors excluded sequences that lacked an unambiguous match to a single V gene segment. An earlier analysis of a few hundred of the donors called V segments functional above 56.7% productive rearrangements and segregating when the between-donor standard deviation exceeded 5%. A statistical classification framework was built to diagnose cytomegalovirus status from the catalog of TCR beta chain sequences. V and J gene assignment, in a later analysis, came from comparing TCR nucleotide sequences with IMGT/GENE-DB human TR gene sequences. A later analysis assigned CDR3 sequences and most-parsimonious VDJ recombination scenarios with the TCRdist pipeline. In a later analysis, each TCR beta chain was defined by its CDR3 amino acid sequence together with its V-gene family, and reads lacking a unique V-gene family were excluded. A later analysis removed 550 to 700 highly shared, low-generation-probability nucleotide sequences to deal with suspected cross-contamination and a sequencing artifact. For each public chain, a later analysis derived a clonal expansion index from normalized ranks of inferred template counts within each repertoire. In a later analysis, generation probabilities were computed with a VDJ recombination model fitted to out-of-frame rearrangements, and the resulting probabilities were checked against IGoR. In a later analysis, hypergeometric tests were used to score TCR-TCR, TCR-HLA and TCR-CMV co-occurrence, with a repertoire-size bias correction applied to TCR pairs. In a later analysis, false discovery rates were estimated by permuting HLA or CMV assignments 20 times. In a later analysis, co-occurring TCRs were grouped using DBSCAN, and TCRdist sequence similarity was added for clustering within HLA-allele-positive subsets. For co-occurrence clustering, repertoires with fewer than 30,000 or more than 120,000 public chains were excluded, along with roughly 5 repertoires with anomalous nucleotide sharing. TCRdb holds this immuneACCESS table with in-frame rearrangements only. Some clones are missing; in checked studies, unresolved V genes explain under half, and the rest has no known cause. That table is the source of V, J and clone size, and D and trimming were worked out from the DNA. For this sample there are 90,000 to 140,000 clones; over 80% appear just once. The ten largest clones take up about 5.9% of the sample.

CDR1 MNHEY and CDR2 SMNVEV were looked up in the germline V gene (reference sequence). Unmatched junction bases come to 4, with V trimmed by 6 bases and J by 2 bases. The CDR3 runs 14 residues from the cysteine to the phenylalanine. Only the CDR3 portion is preserved as DNA: 42 bases, with reading frame beginning at the first base. The cohort was made up of about 610 healthy bone marrow donors. All cohort members were sampled while nominally healthy, although unrecorded immune exposures were likely present. The donor was CMV seronegative and belonged to the group of 352 seronegative cohort members. Each donor provided a peripheral blood sample, and peripheral blood mononuclear cells were used for TCR beta sequencing. The Qiagen DNeasy Blood Extraction Kit was used to extract genomic DNA from the blood cell samples. These data come from a study of cytomegalovirus exposure and HLA in healthy donors (dated 2017 in TCRdb). As for the study more broadly: According to an earlier analysis of several hundred of the donors, about 190 million T cells yielded some 110 million unique TCR beta sequences and approximately 280 Gb of sequence data. An early release covering about 600 HLA-typed donors comprised about 300 gigabases of sequencing data and around 86 million unique TCR sequences. Of the roughly 400 genotyped donors, roughly 80% fell in the genetic ancestry cluster associated with self-reported Caucasian donors. The study aimed to test whether cataloging public T cell receptors could reveal signatures of past pathogen exposure. The study used immunosequencing to profile the T cell repertoires of some 600 subjects and linked those repertoires to cytomegalovirus serostatus. Besides the first cohort of under 700 subjects, a separate validation cohort made up of around 120 different subjects was used. High-throughput TCR immunosequencing, statistical association of individual TCRs with disease status, and machine learning were combined to predict cytomegalovirus infection status. A later analysis re-examined previously published TCR beta repertoires from roughly 650 donors and added high-resolution HLA genotyping to investigate patterns of TCR occurrence. The later analysis used no new phenotypic data to find candidate immune exposures, relying instead on TCR beta sequences and their occurrence across donors. An earlier analysis of 587 of the donors used high-throughput TCR beta sequencing to judge whether each TCR beta V gene segment behaved as functional or pseudogenic. Donor age, sex, ethnicity and CMV serostatus were compiled alongside the repertoire data. In a later genetic analysis, genome-wide SNP genotypes for about 55% of the roughly 670 donors were used, and that subset was treated as a discovery cohort. All discovery cohort repertoires had been generated on a single sequencing platform. Both class I and class II loci were covered by HLA typing, at four-digit resolution. The number of donors typed differed by locus, with roughly 620-630 for A, B, C, DRB1 and DQB1, around 520 for DQA1, about 610 for DPA1, and some 440 for DPB1. Several DR-DQ haplotypes were treated as single units for association and clustering because of strong linkage in the cohort. Among 350 to 400 genotyped donors of the cohort, an average of approximately 230,000 unique TCR beta nucleotide sequences were sequenced per donor, roughly 20% of them non-productive.

The research as a whole found: The presence/absence analyses assumed that sequencing depth was roughly uniform across donors, and that assumption may not be true. The study listed over 150 TCR beta chains as associated with cytomegalovirus. When HLA alleles, especially DR and DQ, strongly co-occurred, TCR associations were difficult to assign to individual alleles. A later analysis found that HLA-associated TCR beta chains were more clonally expanded and had lower generation probabilities than equally common non-associated chains. An association between a missense DCLRE1C variant and V-gene and J-gene trimming of TCR beta chains was found in a later genetic analysis and replicated in an independent cohort. The classifier was reported to diagnose cytomegalovirus status with high specificity and sensitivity in both the original cohort and the validation cohort. The sequencing pipeline was judged likely to have produced a cluster of highly shared sequence variants as a technical artifact. A few of the identified cytomegalovirus-associated TCR beta chains were confirmed in vitro to be specific for cytomegalovirus antigens. In this cohort, only TCR beta chains were sequenced, and detectable features were limited by the absence of alpha or paired-chain data. In an earlier analysis of some 550 of the donors, most TCR beta V segments were observed in productive rearrangements about 87% or about 30% of the time, broadly matching IMGT annotations. Because some donors lacked HLA typing at each locus, the association tests relied only on the typed subset. Across donors, most TCR sequences were observed very rarely, whereas some public TCRs were present in many individuals. A later analysis reported that several top co-occurrence clusters appeared linked to parvovirus B19, influenza, CMV and Epstein-Barr virus. CMV serostatus was the only immune exposure information available for the cohort. Some IMGT-functional V segments, including TRBV6-2 and TRBV6-3, could not be distinguished by the 87-base-pair reads and were therefore excluded. The earlier analysis of 587 of the donors excluded some 15 rarely observed V segments, including chromosome 9 orphons, because counts were too low. Linkage disequilibrium might explain the correlated functional status among segregating V segments, but an unknown experimental factor could not be ruled out. According to a later analysis, most CMV-associated TCR beta chains appeared to be HLA-restricted, and the HLA associations seemed to be driven largely by CMV exposure. It was suggested by the authors that the approach could potentially be generalized to other disease states and immunological phenotypes. A further reported finding was that TCR beta sequences accurately predicted the HLA-A and HLA-B alleles for most subjects in the first cohort. In a later analysis, the rate of TCR association differed among HLA loci, with DRB1 alleles having the most associated TCRs and HLA-C alleles having the fewest. According to a later genetic analysis, donors in an Asian-associated ancestry cluster had fewer N-insertions in productive TCRs than the approximately 630-donor mean. A later analysis associated 16,951 TCR beta sequences with specific HLA alleles at a false discovery rate of 0.05.

This receptor chain uses TRBV27 and TRBJ1-5, and 7 junctional nucleotides match TRBD1. The sequenced sample consisted of PBMCs. This TCR derives from a man aged 18 to 35 in good health and CMV-seronegative. The DNA sequence follows: TGTGCCAGCAGAAGCAGGGGGGGCAATCAGCCCCAGCATTTT. This translates into CASRSRGGNQPQHF.